These T cell receptor beta chains were read from a single sample in a study of T cell responses to AZD1222 COVID-19 vaccine. Generated by immunoSEQ multiplex PCR, the TCRdb table keeps only in-frame clones and is missing some. The sample includes about 130,000 clones, 90% to 95% seen only once; the top ten take approximately 2.8%. Material: peripheral blood, obtained on day 0 of AZD1222 vaccination. Receptors originate from an adult in good health. The conserved cysteine and the conserved F or W are not part of the CDR3 here.

v_call: TRBV9; cdr3_aa: ASSVDPMVGGGNNEQF
v_call: TRBV27; cdr3_aa: ASSLSTAYNEQF
v_call: TRBV5-1; cdr3_aa: ASSFGSNYGYT
v_call: TRBV28; cdr3_aa: ASSFQGAADYGYT
v_call: TRBV5-1; cdr3_aa: ASSFKRWTSGSYEQY
v_call: TRBV5-1; cdr3_aa: ASSLAGSIRGNTIY
v_call: TRBV1; cdr3_aa: TSSQDRVRAGYT
v_call: TRBV29-1; cdr3_aa: SVGGLNYGYT
v_call: TRBV9; cdr3_aa: ASSVDIQTDTQY
v_call: TRBV6-1; cdr3_aa: ASSEVWGLETQY
v_call: TRBV4-3; cdr3_aa: ASSRTRGDTQY
v_call: TRBV7-9; cdr3_aa: ASSPTGAWEKLF
v_call: TRBV10-2; cdr3_aa: ASRGWGIQETQY
v_call: TRBV3-1/TRBV3-2; cdr3_aa: ASSQGVDYTWTNEKLF
v_call: TRBV29-1; cdr3_aa: SAYPGPQTEAF
v_call: TRBV7-9; cdr3_aa: ASSFDGGRYNEQF
v_call: TRBV27; cdr3_aa: ASWTSGTQY